This entry lists 2 T cell receptor beta chains sequenced from one sample in a study of OX40 agonist ivuxolimab in advanced cancers. The protocol was immunoSEQ multiplex PCR, while the TCRdb copy is restricted to in-frame clones and leaves out a portion. Of about 69,000 clones detected, about 80% appear once; the ten largest clones hold around 2%. The sample was CD4+ or CD8+ T cells sorted from blood, taken in a trial of the OX40 agonist ivuxolimab. All receptors derive from an adult with an advanced solid tumor such as melanoma, head and neck, liver or kidney cancer.

For the CDR3, the DNA is TGTGCCAGCAGTTCCCGGAACACTGAAGCTTTCTTT. Translation gives CASSSRNTEAFF. The V call is TRBV2, the J call TRBJ1-1; D call uncertain. Trimming took 5 bases from V and 1 from J, leaving 5 bases between them. Germline V gene lookup returns CDR1 SNHLY and CDR2 FYNNEI. The CDR3 consists of 12 residues.

This chain connects TRBV28 to TRBJ1-5; D remains unclear. There are 16 residues in the CDR3. Germline V gene sequence: CDR1 MDHEN, CDR2 SYDVKM. V lost 3 bases, J lost 4 bases, and 16 bases lay in between. The CDR3 DNA reads as TGTGCCAGCAGTTTTTTATCATTCCTTTATAATCAGCCCCAGCATTTT. Its protein product is CASSFLSFLYNQPQHF.